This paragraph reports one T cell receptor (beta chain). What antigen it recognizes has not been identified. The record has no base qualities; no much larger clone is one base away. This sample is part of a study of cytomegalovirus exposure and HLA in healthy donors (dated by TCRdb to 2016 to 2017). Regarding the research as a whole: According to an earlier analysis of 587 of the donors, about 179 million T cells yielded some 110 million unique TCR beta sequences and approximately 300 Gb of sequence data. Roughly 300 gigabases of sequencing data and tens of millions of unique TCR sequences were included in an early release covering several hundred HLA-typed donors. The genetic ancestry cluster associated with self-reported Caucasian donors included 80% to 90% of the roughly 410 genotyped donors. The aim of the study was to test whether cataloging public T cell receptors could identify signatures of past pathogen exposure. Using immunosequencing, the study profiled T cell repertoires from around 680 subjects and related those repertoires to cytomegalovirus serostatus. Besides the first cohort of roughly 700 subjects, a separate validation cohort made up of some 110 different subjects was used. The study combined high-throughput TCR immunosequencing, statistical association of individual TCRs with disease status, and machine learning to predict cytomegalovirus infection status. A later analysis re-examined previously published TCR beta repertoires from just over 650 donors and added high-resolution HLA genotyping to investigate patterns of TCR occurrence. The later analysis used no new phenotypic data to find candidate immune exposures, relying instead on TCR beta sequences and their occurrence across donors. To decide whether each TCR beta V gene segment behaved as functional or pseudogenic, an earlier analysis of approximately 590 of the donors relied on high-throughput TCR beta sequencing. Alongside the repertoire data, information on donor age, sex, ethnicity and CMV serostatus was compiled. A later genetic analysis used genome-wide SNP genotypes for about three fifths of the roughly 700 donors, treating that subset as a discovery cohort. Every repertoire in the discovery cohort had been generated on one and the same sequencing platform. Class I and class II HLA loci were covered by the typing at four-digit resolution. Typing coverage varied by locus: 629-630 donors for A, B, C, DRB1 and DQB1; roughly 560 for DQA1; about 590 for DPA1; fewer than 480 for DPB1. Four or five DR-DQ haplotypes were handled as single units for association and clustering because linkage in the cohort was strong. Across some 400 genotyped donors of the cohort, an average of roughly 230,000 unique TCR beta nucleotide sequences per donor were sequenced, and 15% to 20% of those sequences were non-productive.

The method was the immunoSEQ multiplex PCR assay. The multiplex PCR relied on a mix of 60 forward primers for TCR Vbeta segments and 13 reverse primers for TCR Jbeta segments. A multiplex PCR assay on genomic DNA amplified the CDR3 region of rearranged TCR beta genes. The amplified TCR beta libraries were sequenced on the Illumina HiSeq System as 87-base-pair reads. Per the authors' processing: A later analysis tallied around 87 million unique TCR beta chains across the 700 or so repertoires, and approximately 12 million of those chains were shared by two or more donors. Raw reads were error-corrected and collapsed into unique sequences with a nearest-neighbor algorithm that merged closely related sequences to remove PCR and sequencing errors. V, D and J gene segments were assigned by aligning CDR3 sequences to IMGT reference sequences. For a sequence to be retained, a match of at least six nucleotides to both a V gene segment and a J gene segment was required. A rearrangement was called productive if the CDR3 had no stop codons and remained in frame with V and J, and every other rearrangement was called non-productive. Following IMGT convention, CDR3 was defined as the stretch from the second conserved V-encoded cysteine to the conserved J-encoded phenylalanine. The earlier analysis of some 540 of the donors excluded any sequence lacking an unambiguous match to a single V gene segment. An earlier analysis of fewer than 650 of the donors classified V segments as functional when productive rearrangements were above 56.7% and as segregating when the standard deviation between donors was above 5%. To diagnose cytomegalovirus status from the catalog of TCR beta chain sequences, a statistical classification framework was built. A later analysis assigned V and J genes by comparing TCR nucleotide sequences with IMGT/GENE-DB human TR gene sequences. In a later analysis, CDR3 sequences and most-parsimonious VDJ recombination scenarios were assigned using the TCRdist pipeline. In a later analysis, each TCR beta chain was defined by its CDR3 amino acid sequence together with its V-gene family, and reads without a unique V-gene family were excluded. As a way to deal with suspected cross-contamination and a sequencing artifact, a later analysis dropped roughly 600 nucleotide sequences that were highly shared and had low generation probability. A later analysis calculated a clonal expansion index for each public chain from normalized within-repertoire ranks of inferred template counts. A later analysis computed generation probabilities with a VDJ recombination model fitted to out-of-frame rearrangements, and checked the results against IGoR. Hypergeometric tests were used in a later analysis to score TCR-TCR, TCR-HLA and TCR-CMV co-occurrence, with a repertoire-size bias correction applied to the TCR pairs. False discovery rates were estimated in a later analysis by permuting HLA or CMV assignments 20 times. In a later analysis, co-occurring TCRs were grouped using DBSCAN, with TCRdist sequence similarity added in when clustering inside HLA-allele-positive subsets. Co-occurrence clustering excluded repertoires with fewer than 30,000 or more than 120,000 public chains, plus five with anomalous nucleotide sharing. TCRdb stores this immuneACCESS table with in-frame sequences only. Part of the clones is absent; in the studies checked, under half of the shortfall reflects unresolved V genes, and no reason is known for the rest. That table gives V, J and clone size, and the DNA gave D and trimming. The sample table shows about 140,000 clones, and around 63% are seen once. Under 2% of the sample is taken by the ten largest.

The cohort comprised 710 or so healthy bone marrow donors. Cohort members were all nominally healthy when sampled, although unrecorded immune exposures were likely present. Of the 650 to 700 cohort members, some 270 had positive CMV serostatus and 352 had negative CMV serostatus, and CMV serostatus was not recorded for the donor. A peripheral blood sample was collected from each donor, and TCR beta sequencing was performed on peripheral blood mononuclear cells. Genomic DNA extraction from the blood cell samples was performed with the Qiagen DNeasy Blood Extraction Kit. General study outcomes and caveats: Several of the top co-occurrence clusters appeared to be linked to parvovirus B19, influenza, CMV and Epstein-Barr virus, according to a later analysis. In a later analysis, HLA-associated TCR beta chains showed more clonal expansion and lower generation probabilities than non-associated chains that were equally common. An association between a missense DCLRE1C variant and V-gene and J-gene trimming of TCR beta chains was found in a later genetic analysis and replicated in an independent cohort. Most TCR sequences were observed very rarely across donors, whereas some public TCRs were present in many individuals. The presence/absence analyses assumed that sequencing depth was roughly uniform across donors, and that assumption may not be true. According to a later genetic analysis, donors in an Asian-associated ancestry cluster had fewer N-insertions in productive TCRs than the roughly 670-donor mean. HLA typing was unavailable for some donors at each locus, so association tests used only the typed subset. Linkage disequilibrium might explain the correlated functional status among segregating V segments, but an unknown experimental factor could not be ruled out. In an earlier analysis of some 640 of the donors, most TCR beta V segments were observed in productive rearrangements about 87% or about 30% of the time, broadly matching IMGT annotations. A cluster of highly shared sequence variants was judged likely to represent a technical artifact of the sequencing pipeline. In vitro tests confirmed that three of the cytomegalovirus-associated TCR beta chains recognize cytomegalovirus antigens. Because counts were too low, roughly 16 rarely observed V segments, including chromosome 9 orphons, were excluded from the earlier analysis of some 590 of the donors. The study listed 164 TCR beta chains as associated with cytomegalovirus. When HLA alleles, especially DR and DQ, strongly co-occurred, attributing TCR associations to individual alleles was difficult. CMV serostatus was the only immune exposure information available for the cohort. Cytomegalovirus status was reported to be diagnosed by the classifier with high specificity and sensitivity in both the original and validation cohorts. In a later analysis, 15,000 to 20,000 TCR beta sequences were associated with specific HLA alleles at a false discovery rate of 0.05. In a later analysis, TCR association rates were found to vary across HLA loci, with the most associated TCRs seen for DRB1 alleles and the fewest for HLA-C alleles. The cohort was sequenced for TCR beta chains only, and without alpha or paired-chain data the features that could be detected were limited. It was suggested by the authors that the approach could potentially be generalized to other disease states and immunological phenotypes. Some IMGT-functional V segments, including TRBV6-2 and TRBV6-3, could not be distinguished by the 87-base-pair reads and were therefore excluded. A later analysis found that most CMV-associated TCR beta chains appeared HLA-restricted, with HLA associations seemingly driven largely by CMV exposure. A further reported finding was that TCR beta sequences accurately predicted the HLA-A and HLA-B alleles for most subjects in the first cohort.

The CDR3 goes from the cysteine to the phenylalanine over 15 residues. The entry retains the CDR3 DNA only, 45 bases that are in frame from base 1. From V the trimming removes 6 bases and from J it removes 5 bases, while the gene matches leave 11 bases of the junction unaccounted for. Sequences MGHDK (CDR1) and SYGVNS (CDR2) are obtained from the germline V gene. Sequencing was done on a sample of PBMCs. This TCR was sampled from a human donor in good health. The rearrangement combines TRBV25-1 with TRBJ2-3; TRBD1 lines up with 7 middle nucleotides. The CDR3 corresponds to CASRTSGQTRDTQYF. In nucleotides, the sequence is TGTGCCAGCAGGACATCGGGACAGACGAGAGATACGCAGTATTTT.